This T cell receptor beta chain was profiled in a study of shared clonotypes between healthy human individuals (TCRdb year 2020). Notes on the research overall: A couple of women and a few men aged 18 to 49 years were included in the cohort. To estimate repertoire size and how much clonotypes are shared between individuals, the study performed deep sequencing of blood TCR repertoires from about five healthy adults. For each donor, three plates each were used for CD4 naive and CD4 memory, two plates were used for CD8 naive, and one plate was used for CD8 memory. To increase sequencing depth and limit assay-specific biases, different laboratories used diverse techniques to prepare libraries and sequence TCR repertoires. Per donor, leukapheresis produced somewhere between about 0.85 and 8.9 billion PBMCs.

On this clone: Its binding antigen is unknown. No base qualities exist here, and no much larger clone lies one base off it.

Points the paper makes about the study in general: Compared with non-shared clonotypes, clonotypes shared by all four sorted-subset donors had higher generation probabilities. Across a few donors, approximately 4.6% of naive CD4, roughly 3.3% of naive CD8, about 2.3% of memory CD4, and approximately 0.4% of memory CD8 clonotypes were shared. Sampling was restricted to blood, and TCR repertoires in tissues likely differ from the TCR repertoires found in blood. Rarefaction of sorted-subset datasets indicated incomplete sequencing despite the large sequencing depth. Larger estimated clonotype richness was generally found for naive subsets than for memory subsets. Pairwise subsampling indicated that sequencing depth was expected to affect the degree of clonotype sharing among donors. Because the study included only a small number of donors, the genetic and exposure-history diversity represented was limited.

Using the deep immunoSEQ assay, multiplex PCR amplified TCR CDR3 regions from genomic DNA. Genomic DNA extracted from each cell subset was distributed evenly over all wells of several immunoSEQ 96-well plates, and each plate served as one replicate. For sorted subsets, about 210 ng of genomic DNA, equivalent to some 30,000 T cell genomes, went into each replicate PCR. Purified libraries were quantified with a Qubit 3.0 fluorometer, sized on a Bioanalyzer 2100, and re-quantified with the KAPA Library Quantification kit. A separate single-read 150-cycle Illumina NextSeq 550 flow cell was used to sequence each immunoSEQ 96-well plate. The authors processed their data as follows. The immunoSEQ output contained only junctional sequences without quality scores, so filtering could not match that applied to full-length reads. To assign V/J genes and CDR3, sequences were annotated using PyIR, a Python wrapper for IgBLAST v1.9, with IMGT germline references. Reads with weak V/J assignments (E-value above 1e-6), missing CDR3, stop codons, out-of-frame junctions, or ambiguous translated residues were removed. V3J clonotypes were defined as sequences sharing an identical inferred V gene, J gene, and CDR3 amino acid sequence. To compute the percentage overlap between repertoires, the number of shared unique clonotypes was divided by the size of the smaller repertoire. Three approaches were used to assess repertoire richness: RTK rarefaction, the Chao1 estimator, and Recon v2.1 estimates of unobserved clonotypes. Generation probabilities were computed with OLGA for all TCRbeta clonotypes obtained by the gDNA method from several donors. Held by TCRdb, this immuneACCESS table contains in-frame sequences only and omits some clones. Under half of the omission traces to an unresolved V gene where checked; the cause of the rest is unknown. That table supplies the V and J calls and clone size; D and trimming were determined from the DNA. Across this sample there are about 590,000 clones, with about 95% seen only once. In total, the top ten clones hold around 0.097% of the sample.

CD8 naive samples consisted of CD45RO-negative cells that were positively selected for CCR7, yielding a CD45RA+CCR7+ population without TemRA cells. The donors were healthy, HIV-negative adults who had no recently reported acute infections or vaccinations. Only Caucasian adults living in Nashville, Tennessee, USA were represented among the donors. Blood was collected by leukapheresis, and PBMCs were isolated by Ficoll-Histopaque density gradient centrifugation and then cryopreserved in liquid nitrogen vapor phase. Purity and quantity of every magnetically sorted T cell population were checked by analytical flow cytometry. Genomic DNA was isolated from every sorted fraction and measured by UV absorbance on a Nanodrop 2000c. Per the germline V gene, SGHAT is the CDR1 and FQNNGV is the CDR2. The CDR3 runs 16 amino acids, cysteine and phenylalanine included. Only the CDR3 DNA is retained, 48 bases long and in frame from the first base. V loses 2 bases, J loses 10 bases, and the germline ends lie 21 bases apart.

Recombination joined TRBV11-2 with TRBJ2-1; TRBD1 is a weak D gene call, 6 bases matching. The TCR was taken from a woman aged 25 to 39 in good health. Specimen: naive CD8+ T cells sorted from blood. The meaning of the sample's cell subset or site label: CD45RA+CCR7+. The CDR3 here reads CASSLLGGETAEEQFF. The DNA reads as follows: TGTGCCAGCAGCTTACTTGGGGGCGAAACAGCGGAGGAGCAGTTCTTC.